This is a list of T cell receptor beta chains from one sample in a study of T cell repertoires in aging, cancer and after chemotherapy. Using its own MiXCR run on the multiplex PCR reads, TCRdb lists one record per CDR3 protein. The sample contains approximately 11,000 distinct CDR3 sequences, approximately 30% of which appear only once. Sample: blood. These receptor sequences come from a human donor in good health. CDR3s include the opening cysteine and the closing phenylalanine or tryptophan. The order of the fields is V gene, clone size, J gene, D gene, CDR3 DNA, CDR3 protein. The D gene is left open where the match is weak. Clone size, where shown, is once, few, many, or a class for clones that have expanded.

V: TRBV19
size: medium-sized
J: TRBJ1-6
D: .
DNA: TGTGCCAGTAGTGTCTCTCGTACTTCCTATAATTCACCCCTCCACTTT
CDR3: CASSVSRTSYNSPLHF

V: TRBV29-1
size: medium-sized
J: TRBJ2-5
D: TRBD2
DNA: TGCAGCGCTTCCTCGGGAGGGGAGACCCAGTACTTC
CDR3: CSASSGGETQYF

V: TRBV18
size: .
J: TRBJ2-7
D: .
DNA: TGTGCCAGCTCACCCGCGGGTACCCCCTCCTACGAGCAGTACTTC
CDR3: CASSPAGTPSYEQYF

V: TRBV5-1
size: .
J: TRBJ1-3
D: .
DNA: TGCGCCAGCAGCTTGGAGCAGGGTGTAGGTGGAAACACCATATATTTT
CDR3: CASSLEQGVGGNTIYF

V: TRBV6-5
size: .
J: TRBJ2-7
D: TRBD2
DNA: TGTGCCAGCAGTTACTTTGCGGGAGGAGACGAGCAGTACTTC
CDR3: CASSYFAGGDEQYF

V: TRBV27
size: .
J: TRBJ2-1
D: .
DNA: TGTGCCAGCAGTTTAAACCAGGGAGGCTCCTACAATGAGCAGTTCTTC
CDR3: CASSLNQGGSYNEQFF

V: TRBV15
size: .
J: TRBJ1-1
D: .
DNA: TGTGCCACCAGCAGAGCTCCAGGGACGGTGAACACTGAAGCTTTCTTT
CDR3: CATSRAPGTVNTEAFF

V: TRBV15
size: .
J: TRBJ2-7
D: TRBD1
DNA: TGTGCCACCAGCAGAGATCTCCAGGGGGCCCACGAGCAGTACTTC
CDR3: CATSRDLQGAHEQYF

V: TRBV3-1
size: .
J: TRBJ2-7
D: .
DNA: TGTGCCAGCAGCGAACGGTCCTATTTCTACGAGCAGTACTTC
CDR3: CASSERSYFYEQYF

V: TRBV11-3
size: .
J: TRBJ1-3
D: TRBD1
DNA: TGTGCCAGCAGCTACAGGGGTGGGAGGCCCTCTGGAAACACCATATATTTT
CDR3: CASSYRGGRPSGNTIYF

V: TRBV6-6
size: .
J: TRBJ1-1
D: .
DNA: TGTGCCAGCACGACGGGTCAGGGAGGGAACACTAAAGCTTTCTTT
CDR3: CASTTGQGGNTKAFF

V: TRBV5-4
size: .
J: TRBJ2-7
D: .
DNA: TGTGCCAGCAGCTTTAGTGGCCGTAGGTACGAGCAGTACTTC
CDR3: CASSFSGRRYEQYF

V: TRBV6-4
size: .
J: TRBJ2-2
D: TRBD2
DNA: TGTGACAGCAGTGAACTAGCGGGGGGCACCGGGGAGCTGTTTTTT
CDR3: CDSSELAGGTGELFF

V: TRBV19
size: few
J: TRBJ2-1
D: .
DNA: TGTGCCAGTAGTATCGGGTTCTCCTACAATGAGCAGTTCTTC
CDR3: CASSIGFSYNEQFF

V: TRBV30
size: few
J: TRBJ2-1
D: .
DNA: TGTGCCTGGAGTGTGGAACCGGGCTCCTACAATGAGCAGTTCTTC
CDR3: CAWSVEPGSYNEQFF

V: TRBV6-1
size: .
J: TRBJ1-5
D: .
DNA: TGTGCCAGCAGCCATGACACTTCCCCCTATAGCAATCAGCCCCAGCATTTT
CDR3: CASSHDTSPYSNQPQHF

V: TRBV30
size: .
J: TRBJ1-5
D: .
DNA: TGTGCCTGGACGGTTGATAGCAATAAGCCCCAGCATTTT
CDR3: CAWTVDSNKPQHF

V: TRBV19
size: .
J: TRBJ1-4
D: TRBD1
DNA: TGTGCCAGTAGTGACGGGACAGGGTATGAAAAACTGTTTTTT
CDR3: CASSDGTGYEKLFF

V: TRBV5-6
size: few
J: TRBJ2-7
D: TRBD1
DNA: TGTGCCAGCAGCGGCGGACAGGACTCCTACGAGCAGTACTTC
CDR3: CASSGGQDSYEQYF

V: TRBV6-1
size: few
J: TRBJ1-5
D: .
DNA: TGTGCCAGCAGTGAACACGGGGGGGGTCAGCCCCAGCATTTT
CDR3: CASSEHGGGQPQHF

V: TRBV6-5
size: .
J: TRBJ1-1
D: .
DNA: TGTGCCAGCAGTTACTCGGGGCAGGGAATAAGCAACACTGAAGCTTTCTTT
CDR3: CASSYSGQGISNTEAFF

V: TRBV19
size: .
J: TRBJ1-2
D: .
DNA: TGTGCCAGTAGTATTTACGAGATTGGCGGCTACACCTTC
CDR3: CASSIYEIGGYTF

V: TRBV27
size: .
J: TRBJ2-7
D: .
DNA: TGTGCCAGCAGTTTACGAGTTACCTACGAGCAGTACTTC
CDR3: CASSLRVTYEQYF

V: TRBV4-2
size: once
J: TRBJ1-3
D: .
DNA: TGCGCCAGCAGCCAAGCCCCAGGGTCCGCAACTGGAAACACCATATATTTT
CDR3: CASSQAPGSATGNTIYF

V: TRBV19
size: medium-sized
J: TRBJ2-7
D: TRBD2
DNA: TGTGCCAGTAGTCTGGGACTAGCGGGGTACGAGCAGTACTTC
CDR3: CASSLGLAGYEQYF

V: TRBV12-3/TRBV12-4
size: .
J: TRBJ1-1
D: .
DNA: TGTGCCAGCAGTACTGACCCAGGCGCCCCTGAAGCTTTCTTT
CDR3: CASSTDPGAPEAFF

V: TRBV18
size: .
J: TRBJ1-1
D: .
DNA: TGTGCCAGCTCACCAGGACAGCAGAACACTGAAGCTTTCTTT
CDR3: CASSPGQQNTEAFF

V: TRBV30
size: few
J: TRBJ2-7
D: TRBD1
DNA: TGTGCCTGGAGTGCTAGGACAGGGCAGCACGAGCAGTACTTC
CDR3: CAWSARTGQHEQYF

V: TRBV6-6
size: few
J: TRBJ1-1
D: TRBD1
DNA: TGTGCCAGCAGTTACGATGACAGGGGGACTGAAGCTTTCTTT
CDR3: CASSYDDRGTEAFF

V: TRBV7-6
size: medium-sized
J: TRBJ2-1
D: .
DNA: TGTGCCAGCAGTCGCGACGTGGGGTCCTACAATGAGCAGTTCTTC
CDR3: CASSRDVGSYNEQFF

V: TRBV27
size: few
J: TRBJ2-2
D: .
DNA: TGTGCCAGCAGTTTATCGTTGGCTAGGAAGAACACCGGGGAGCTGTTTTTT
CDR3: CASSLSLARKNTGELFF

V: TRBV5-4
size: few
J: TRBJ1-1
D: TRBD1
DNA: TGTGCCAGCAGCCCGACAGGGGGTCGGGAGAACACTGAAGCTTTCTTT
CDR3: CASSPTGGRENTEAFF

V: TRBV5-1
size: .
J: TRBJ2-1
D: .
DNA: TGCGCCAGCAGCTTGGTGGACGGACCGCAGTTCTTC
CDR3: CASSLVDGPQFF

V: TRBV19
size: .
J: TRBJ2-3
D: TRBD2
DNA: TGTGCCAGTAATCGACTAGCGGTGCCGACAGATACGCAGTATTTT
CDR3: CASNRLAVPTDTQYF

V: TRBV6-5
size: few
J: TRBJ1-4
D: .
DNA: TGTGCCAGCAGTTACGCAGGTTTGGGAAAACTGTTTTTT
CDR3: CASSYAGLGKLFF

V: TRBV27
size: .
J: TRBJ2-2
D: TRBD1
DNA: TGTGCCAGCTCACCGTTGTCGCCGGGACAGGGAACCGGGGAGCTGTTTTTT
CDR3: CASSPLSPGQGTGELFF

V: TRBV12-3/TRBV12-4
size: .
J: TRBJ2-7
D: TRBD1
DNA: TGTGCCAGCAGTTTACACCGGGACAGGGGCCTCTACGAGCAGTACTTC
CDR3: CASSLHRDRGLYEQYF